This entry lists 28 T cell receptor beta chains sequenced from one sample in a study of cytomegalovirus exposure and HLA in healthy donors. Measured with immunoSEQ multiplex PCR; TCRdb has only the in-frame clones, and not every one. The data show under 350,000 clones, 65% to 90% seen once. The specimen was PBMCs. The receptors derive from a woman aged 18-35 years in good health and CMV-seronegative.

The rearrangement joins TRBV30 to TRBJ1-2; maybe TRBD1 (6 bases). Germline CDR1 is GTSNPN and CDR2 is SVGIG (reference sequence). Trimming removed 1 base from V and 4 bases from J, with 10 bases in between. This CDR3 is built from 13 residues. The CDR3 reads CAWSETGRYGYTF. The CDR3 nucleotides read TGTGCCTGGAGTGAGACAGGCCGCTATGGCTACACCTTC.

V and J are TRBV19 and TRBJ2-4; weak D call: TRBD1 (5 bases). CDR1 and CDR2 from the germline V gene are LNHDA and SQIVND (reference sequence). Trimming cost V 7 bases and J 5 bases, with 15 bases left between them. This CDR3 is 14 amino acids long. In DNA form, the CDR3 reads TGTGCCAGTACCACACGAGTAGGGGAAAACATTCAGTACTTC. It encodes CASTTRVGENIQYF.

CDR3 coding DNA: TGTGCCAGCAGGGGGGCGGGGGCGCCCAACTATGGCTACACCTTC. This codes for CASRGAGAPNYGYTF. The genes are TRBV6-5 and TRBJ1-2, with D tentatively TRBD1 (6 bases). The germline V gene encodes CDR1 MNHEY and CDR2 SVGAGI. V was trimmed by 6 bases and J by 2 bases, leaving 16 bases between them. The CDR3 extends over 15 amino acids.

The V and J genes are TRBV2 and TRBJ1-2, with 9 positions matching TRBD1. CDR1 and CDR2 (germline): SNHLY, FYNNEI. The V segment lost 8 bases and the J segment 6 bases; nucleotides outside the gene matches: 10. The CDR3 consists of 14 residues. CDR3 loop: CASRKGWDRDGYTF. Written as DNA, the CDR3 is TGTGCCAGCCGGAAAGGTTGGGACAGGGATGGCTACACCTTC.

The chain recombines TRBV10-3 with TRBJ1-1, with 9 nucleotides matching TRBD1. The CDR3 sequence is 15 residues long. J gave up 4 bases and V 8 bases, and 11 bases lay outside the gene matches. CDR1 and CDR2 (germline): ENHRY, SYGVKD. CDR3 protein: CAIGFAGQGSTEAFF. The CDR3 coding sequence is TGTGCCATCGGTTTTGCGGGACAGGGAAGCACTGAAGCTTTCTTT.

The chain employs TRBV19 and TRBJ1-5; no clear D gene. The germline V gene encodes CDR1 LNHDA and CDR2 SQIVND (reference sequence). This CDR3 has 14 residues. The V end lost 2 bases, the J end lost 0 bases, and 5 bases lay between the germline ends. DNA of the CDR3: TGTGCCAGTAGTATAATCTATAGCAATCAGCCCCAGCATTTT. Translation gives CASSIIYSNQPQHF.

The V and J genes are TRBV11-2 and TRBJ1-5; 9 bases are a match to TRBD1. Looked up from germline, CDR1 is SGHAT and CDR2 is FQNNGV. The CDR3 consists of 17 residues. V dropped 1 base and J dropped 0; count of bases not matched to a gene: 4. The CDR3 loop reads CASSLATGGLSNQPQHF. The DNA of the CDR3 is TGTGCCAGCAGCTTAGCAACAGGGGGCCTTAGCAATCAGCCCCAGCATTTT.

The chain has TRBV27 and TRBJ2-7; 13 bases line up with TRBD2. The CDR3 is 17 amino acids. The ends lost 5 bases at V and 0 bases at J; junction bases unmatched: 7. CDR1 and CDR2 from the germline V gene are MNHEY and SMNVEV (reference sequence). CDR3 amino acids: CASSLVLAGGPSYEQYF. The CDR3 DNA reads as TGTGCCAGCAGTCTCGTACTAGCGGGAGGGCCCTCCTACGAGCAGTACTTC.

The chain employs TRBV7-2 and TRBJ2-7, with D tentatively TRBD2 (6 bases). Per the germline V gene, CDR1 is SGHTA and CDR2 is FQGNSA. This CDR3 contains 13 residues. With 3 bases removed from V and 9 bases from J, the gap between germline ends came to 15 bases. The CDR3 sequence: CASSFYGGLWQYF. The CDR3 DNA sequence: TGTGCCAGCAGCTTTTACGGGGGTCTATGGCAGTACTTC. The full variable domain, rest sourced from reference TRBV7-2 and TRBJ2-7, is GAGVSQSPSNKVTEKGKDVELRCDPISGHTALYWYRQSLGQGLEFLIYFQGNSAPDKSGLPSDRFSAERTGGSVSTLTIQRTQQEDSAVYLCASSFYGGLWQYFGPGTRLTVT.

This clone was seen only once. The CDR3 bases are TGTGCCAGCTCACGAGAGGGAAACACCATATATTTT. Residues: CASSREGNTIYF. The chain couples TRBV18 to TRBJ1-3, with D unresolved. CDR1 is KGHSH, CDR2 LQKENI, per germline. CDR3 length: 12 amino acids. V was shortened by 4 bases and J by 4 bases, with 5 bases between the two germline ends.

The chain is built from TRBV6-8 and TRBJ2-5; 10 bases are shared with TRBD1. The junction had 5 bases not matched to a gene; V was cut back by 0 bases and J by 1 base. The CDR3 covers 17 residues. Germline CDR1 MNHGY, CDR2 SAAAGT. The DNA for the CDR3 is TGTGCCAGCAGTTACTCGAGGCGACAGGGGGCCCAAGAGACCCAGTACTTC. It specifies CASSYSRRQGAQETQYF.

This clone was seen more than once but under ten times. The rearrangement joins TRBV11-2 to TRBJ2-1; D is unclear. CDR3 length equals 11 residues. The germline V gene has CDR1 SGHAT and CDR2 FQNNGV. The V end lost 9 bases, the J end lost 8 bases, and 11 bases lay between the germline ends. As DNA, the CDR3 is TGTGCCAGTTCGGCGGTCGATGAGCAGTTCTTC. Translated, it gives CASSAVDEQFF.

CDR3 sequence: CASSQPGRRKGTDTQYF. DNA for the CDR3: TGTGCCAGCAGCCAACCGGGGAGGAGGAAAGGCACAGATACGCAGTATTTT. The chain employs TRBV4-2 and TRBJ2-3, with TRBD2 as a possible D gene (6 bases). This CDR3 spans 17 amino acids. Germline CDR1 and CDR2: LGHNA and YNFKEQ. V gave up 2 bases and J gave up 1 base, with 16 bases separating them.

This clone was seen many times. CDR3 loop: CASRAEQGYNYGYTF. In DNA, the CDR3 is TGCGCCAGCAGAGCGGAACAGGGGTATAACTATGGCTACACCTTC. V and J are TRBV5-1 and TRBJ1-2; 7 bases are a match to TRBD1. Trimming at V came to 5 bases and at J to 1 base, leaving 8 bases not matched to a gene. The CDR3 is 15 residues long. Germline loops: CDR1 SGHRS, CDR2 YFSETQ.

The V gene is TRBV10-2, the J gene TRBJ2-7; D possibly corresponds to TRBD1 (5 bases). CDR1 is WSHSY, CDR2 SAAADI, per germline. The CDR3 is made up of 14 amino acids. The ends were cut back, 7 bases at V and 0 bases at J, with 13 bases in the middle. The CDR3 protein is CASKGHPSSYEQYF. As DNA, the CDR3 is TGCGCCAGCAAAGGACACCCCTCCTCCTACGAGCAGTACTTC.

Here the CDR3 DNA reads TGTGCCAGCACGGCTCTAGCGGGAGGGGGAAGCTCCTACGAGCAGTACTTC. This gives the protein CASTALAGGGSSYEQYF. J is TRBJ2-7 and V is TRBV28; 12 bases agree with TRBD2. Trimming removed 7 bases from V and 0 bases from J; junction bases left unmatched: 10. The CDR3 consists of 17 residues. Germline CDR1 and CDR2: MDHEN and SYDVKM.

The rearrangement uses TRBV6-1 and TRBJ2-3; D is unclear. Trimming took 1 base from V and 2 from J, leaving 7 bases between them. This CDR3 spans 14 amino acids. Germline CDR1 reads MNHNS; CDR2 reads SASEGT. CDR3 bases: TGTGCCAGCAGTGAAGACAGAATCACAGATACGCAGTATTTT. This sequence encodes CASSEDRITDTQYF.

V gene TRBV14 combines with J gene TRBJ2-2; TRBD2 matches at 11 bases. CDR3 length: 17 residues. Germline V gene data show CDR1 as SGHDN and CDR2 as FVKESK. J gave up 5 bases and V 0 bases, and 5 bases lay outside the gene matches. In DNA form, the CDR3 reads TGTGCCAGCAGCCAAGAGAAAGGACTAGCGGGTACCGGGGAGCTGTTTTTT. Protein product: CASSQEKGLAGTGELFF.

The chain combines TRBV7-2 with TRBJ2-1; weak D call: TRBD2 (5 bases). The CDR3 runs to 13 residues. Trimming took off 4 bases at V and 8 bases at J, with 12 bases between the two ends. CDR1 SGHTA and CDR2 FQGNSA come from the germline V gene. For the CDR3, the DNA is TGTGCCAGCAGCTCCTCGGGTAGCGATGAGCAGTTCTTC. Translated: CASSSSGSDEQFF.

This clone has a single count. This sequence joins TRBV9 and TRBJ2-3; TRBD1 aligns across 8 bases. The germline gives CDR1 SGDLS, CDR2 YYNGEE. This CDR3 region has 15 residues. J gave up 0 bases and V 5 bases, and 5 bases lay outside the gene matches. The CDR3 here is CASRPTGASTDTQYF. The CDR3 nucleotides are TGTGCCAGCAGGCCGACAGGGGCTAGCACAGATACGCAGTATTTT.

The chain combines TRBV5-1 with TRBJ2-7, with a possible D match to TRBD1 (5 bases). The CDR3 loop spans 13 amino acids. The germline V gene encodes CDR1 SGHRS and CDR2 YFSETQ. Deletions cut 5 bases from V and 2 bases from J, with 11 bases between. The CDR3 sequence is CASRQAGAYEQYF. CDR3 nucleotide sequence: TGCGCCAGCAGACAGGCCGGAGCCTACGAGCAGTACTTC.

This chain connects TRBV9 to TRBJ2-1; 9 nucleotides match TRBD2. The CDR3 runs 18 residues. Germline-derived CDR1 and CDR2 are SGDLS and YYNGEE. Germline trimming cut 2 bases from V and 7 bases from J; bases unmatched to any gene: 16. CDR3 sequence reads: CASSVSLFSGGRRNEQFF. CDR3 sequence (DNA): TGTGCCAGCAGCGTGAGCCTTTTTAGCGGGGGTCGACGTAATGAGCAGTTCTTC.

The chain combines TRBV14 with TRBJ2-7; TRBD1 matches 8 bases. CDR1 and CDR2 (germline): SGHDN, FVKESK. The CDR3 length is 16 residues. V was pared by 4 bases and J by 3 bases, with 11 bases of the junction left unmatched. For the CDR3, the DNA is TGTGCCAGCAGCCGTTCCGGGACAGGTGTATTCTACGAGCAGTACTTC. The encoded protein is CASSRSGTGVFYEQYF.

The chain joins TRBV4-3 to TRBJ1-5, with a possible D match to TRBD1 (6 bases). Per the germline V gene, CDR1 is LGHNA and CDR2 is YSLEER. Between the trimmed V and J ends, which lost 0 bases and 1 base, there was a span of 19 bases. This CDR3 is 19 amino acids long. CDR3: CASSQDLTGLEESNQPQHF. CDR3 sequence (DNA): TGCGCCAGCAGCCAAGATCTGACAGGACTCGAGGAGAGCAATCAGCCCCAGCATTTT.

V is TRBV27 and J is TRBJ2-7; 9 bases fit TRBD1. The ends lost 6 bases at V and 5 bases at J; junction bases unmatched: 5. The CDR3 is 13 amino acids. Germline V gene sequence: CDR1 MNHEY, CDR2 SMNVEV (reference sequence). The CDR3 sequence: CASRGTGSNEQYF. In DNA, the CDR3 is TGTGCCAGCAGAGGGACAGGGAGTAACGAGCAGTACTTC.

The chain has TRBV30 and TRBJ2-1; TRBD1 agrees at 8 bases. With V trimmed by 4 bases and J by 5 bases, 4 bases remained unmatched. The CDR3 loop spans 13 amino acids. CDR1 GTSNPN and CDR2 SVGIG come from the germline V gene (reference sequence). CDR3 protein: CAWNQDRDNEQFF. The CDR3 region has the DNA TGTGCCTGGAATCAGGACAGGGACAATGAGCAGTTCTTC.

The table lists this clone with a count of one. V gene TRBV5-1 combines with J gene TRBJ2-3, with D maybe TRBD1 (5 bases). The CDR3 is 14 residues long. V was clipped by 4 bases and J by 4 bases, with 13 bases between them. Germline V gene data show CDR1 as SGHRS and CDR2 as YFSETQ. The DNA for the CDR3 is TGCGCCAGCAGCCAGGGAATGGTCCCAGATACGCAGTATTTT. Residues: CASSQGMVPDTQYF.

CDR3 nucleotide sequence: TGCAGCGGGACCGGGACAGGGGGCGAGCAGTACTTC. As protein: CSGTGTGGEQYF. The chain has TRBV29-1 and TRBJ2-7; 11 bases agree with TRBD1. This CDR3 is 12 amino acids long. The ends lost 7 bases at V and 6 bases at J; junction bases unmatched: 5. In germline, CDR1 is SQVTM, CDR2 ANQGSEA.